This T cell receptor (beta chain) stems from a study of blood T cell repertoires in COVID-19. The wider study: Samples of COVID-19 (acute and convalescent) were obtained from the United States, Italy and Spain. Sources were T cells, B-cell-depleted T cells, or PBMCs; the material itself was cDNA or gDNA.

Authors' analysis steps: Using reference gene primer amplification, nucleated cell counts were estimated. Method: immunoSEQ multiplex PCR; TCRdb's copy keeps in-frame clones and lacks some. The V and J calls and clone size are taken from that table; D and trimming were inferred from the DNA. The sample includes over 30,000 clones, around 91% of them seen just once. The V and J ends lost 4 bases and 5 bases, in that order; junction bases with no gene match: 9. From germline, CDR1 is KGHDR and CDR2 SFDVKD. The CDR3 has 16 residues. The source of this sequence is a man older than 75 with acute or convalescent COVID-19. The chain uses TRBV24-1 and TRBJ2-5, with TRBD2 matching over 10 bases. Sequencing was done on a sample of peripheral blood. CDR3 sequence: CATSDPAAGGAETQYF. In DNA, the CDR3 is TGTGCCACCAGTGACCCTGCAGCGGGGGGGGCTGAGACCCAGTACTTC.